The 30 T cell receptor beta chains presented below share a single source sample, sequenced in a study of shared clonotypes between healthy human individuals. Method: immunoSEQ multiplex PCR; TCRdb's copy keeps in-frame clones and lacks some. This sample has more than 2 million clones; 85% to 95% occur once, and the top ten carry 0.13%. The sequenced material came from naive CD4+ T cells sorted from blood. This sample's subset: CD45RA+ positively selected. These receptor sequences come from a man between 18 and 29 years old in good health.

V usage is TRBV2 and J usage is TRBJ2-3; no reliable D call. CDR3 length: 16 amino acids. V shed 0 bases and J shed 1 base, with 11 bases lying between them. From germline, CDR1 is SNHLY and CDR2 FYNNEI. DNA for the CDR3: TGTGCCAGCAGTGAAGCGCTTAGGGCGGGCACAGATACGCAGTATTTT. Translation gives CASSEALRAGTDTQYF.

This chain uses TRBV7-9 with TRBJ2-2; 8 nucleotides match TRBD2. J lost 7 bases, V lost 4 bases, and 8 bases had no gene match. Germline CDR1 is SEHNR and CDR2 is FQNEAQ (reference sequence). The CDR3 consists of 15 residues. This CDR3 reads CASSSPGLVVGELFF. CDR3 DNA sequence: TGTGCCAGCAGCTCACCGGGACTAGTGGTCGGGGAGCTGTTTTTT. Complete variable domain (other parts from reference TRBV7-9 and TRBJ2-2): DTGVSQNPRHKITKRGQNVTFRCDPISEHNRLYWYRQTLGQGPEFLTYFQNEAQLEKSRLLSDRFSAERPKGSFSTLEIQRTEQGDSAMYLCASSSPGLVVGELFFGEGSRLTVL.

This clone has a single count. CDR3 region: CASSLARISEAFF. In DNA, the CDR3 is TGTGCCAGCAGCTTAGCTAGAATTTCTGAAGCTTTCTTT. V is TRBV11-2 and J is TRBJ1-1, with D unresolved. The CDR3 length is 13 residues. Trimming pared 1 base from V and 6 bases from J, leaving 9 bases between. Germline V gene lookup returns CDR1 SGHAT and CDR2 FQNNGV.

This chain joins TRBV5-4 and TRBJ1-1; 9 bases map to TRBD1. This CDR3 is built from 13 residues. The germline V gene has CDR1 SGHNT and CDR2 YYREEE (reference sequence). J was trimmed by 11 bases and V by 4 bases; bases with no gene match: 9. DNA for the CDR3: TGTGCCAGCAGCCGCGACAGGGGGGTGGTGGCTTTCTTT. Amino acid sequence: CASSRDRGVVAFF.

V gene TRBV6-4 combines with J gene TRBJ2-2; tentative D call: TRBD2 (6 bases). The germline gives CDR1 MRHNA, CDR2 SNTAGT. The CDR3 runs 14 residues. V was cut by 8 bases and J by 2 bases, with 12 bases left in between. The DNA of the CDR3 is TGTGCCAGCGCAAGGGAGGTCAACACCGGGGAGCTGTTTTTT. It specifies CASAREVNTGELFF.

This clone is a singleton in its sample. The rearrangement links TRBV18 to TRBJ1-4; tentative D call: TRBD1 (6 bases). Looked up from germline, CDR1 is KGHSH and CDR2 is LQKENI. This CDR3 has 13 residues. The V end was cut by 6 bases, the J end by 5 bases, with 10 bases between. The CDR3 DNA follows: TGTGCCAGCTCCCGGGACAAAAATGAAAAACTGTTTTTT. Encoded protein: CASSRDKNEKLFF.

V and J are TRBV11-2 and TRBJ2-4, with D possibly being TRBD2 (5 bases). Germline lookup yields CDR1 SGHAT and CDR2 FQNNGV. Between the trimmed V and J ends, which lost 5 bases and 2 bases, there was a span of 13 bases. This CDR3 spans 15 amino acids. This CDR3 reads CASSITGKSKNIQYF. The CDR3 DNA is TGTGCCAGCAGCATTACGGGAAAGTCCAAAAACATTCAGTACTTC.

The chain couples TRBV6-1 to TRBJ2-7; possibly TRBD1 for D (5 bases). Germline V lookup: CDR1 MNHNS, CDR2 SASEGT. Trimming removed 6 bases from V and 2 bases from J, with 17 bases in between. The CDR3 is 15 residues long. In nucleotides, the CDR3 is TGTGCCAGCAGCGACCCATGGACAAAAACCTACGAGCAGTACTTC. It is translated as CASSDPWTKTYEQYF.

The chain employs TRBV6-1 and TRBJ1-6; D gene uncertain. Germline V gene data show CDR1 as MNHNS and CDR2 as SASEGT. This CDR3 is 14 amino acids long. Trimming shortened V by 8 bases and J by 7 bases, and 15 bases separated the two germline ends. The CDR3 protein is CASQEPSGNSPLHF. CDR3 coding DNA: TGTGCCAGCCAAGAACCGTCGGGGAATTCACCCCTCCACTTT.

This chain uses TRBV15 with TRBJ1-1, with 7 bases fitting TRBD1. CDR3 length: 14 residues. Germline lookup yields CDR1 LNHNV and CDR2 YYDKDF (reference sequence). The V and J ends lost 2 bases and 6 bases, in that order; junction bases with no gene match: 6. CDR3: CATSRSTGSAEAFF. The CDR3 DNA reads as TGTGCCACCAGCAGATCGACAGGGAGCGCTGAAGCTTTCTTT.

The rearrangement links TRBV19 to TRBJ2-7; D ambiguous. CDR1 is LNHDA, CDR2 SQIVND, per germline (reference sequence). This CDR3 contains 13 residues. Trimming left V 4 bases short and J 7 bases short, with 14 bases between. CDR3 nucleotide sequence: TGTGCCAGTAGTAAGAACCGCCGCGAAGAGCAGTACTTC. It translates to CASSKNRREEQYF.

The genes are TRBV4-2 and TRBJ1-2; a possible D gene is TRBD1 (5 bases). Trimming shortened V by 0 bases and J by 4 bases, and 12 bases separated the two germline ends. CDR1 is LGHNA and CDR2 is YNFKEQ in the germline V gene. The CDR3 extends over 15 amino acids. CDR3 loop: CASSQDFGGIYGYTF. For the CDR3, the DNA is TGTGCCAGCAGCCAAGATTTTGGGGGGATCTATGGCTACACCTTC.

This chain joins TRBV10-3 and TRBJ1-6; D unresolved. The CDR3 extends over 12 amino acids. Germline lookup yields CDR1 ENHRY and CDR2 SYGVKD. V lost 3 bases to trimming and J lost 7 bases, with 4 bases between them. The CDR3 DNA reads TGTGCCATCAGTGACAAGAATTCACCCCTCCACTTT. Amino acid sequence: CAISDKNSPLHF.

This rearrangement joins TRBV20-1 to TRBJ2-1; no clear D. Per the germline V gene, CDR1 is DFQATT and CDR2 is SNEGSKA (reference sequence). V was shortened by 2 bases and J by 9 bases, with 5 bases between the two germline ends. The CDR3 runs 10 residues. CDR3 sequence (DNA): TGCAGTGCTAGAATTGGTGAGCAGTTCTTC. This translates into CSARIGEQFF.

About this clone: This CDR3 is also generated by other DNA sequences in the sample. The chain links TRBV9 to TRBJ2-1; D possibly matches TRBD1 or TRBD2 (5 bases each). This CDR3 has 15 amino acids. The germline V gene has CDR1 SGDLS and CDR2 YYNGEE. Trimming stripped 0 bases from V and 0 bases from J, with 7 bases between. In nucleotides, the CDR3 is TGTGCCAGCAGCGTAGGAGGGGACTCCTACAATGAGCAGTTCTTC. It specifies CASSVGGDSYNEQFF.

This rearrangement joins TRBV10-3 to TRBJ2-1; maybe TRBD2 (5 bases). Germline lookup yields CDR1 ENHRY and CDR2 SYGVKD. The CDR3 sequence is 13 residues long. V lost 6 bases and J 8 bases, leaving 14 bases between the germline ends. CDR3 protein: CAIRDFQSDEQFF. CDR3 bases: TGTGCCATCAGGGACTTCCAGTCCGATGAGCAGTTCTTC.

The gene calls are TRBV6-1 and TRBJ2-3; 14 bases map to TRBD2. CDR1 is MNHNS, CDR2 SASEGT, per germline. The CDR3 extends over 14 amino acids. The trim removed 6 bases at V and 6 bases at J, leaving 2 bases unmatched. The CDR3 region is CASRTSGRADTQYF. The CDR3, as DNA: TGTGCCAGCAGGACTAGCGGGAGGGCGGATACGCAGTATTTT.

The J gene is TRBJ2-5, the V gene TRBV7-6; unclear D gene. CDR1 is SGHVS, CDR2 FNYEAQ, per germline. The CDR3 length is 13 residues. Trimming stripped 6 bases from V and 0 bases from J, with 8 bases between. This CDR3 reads CASRPRYQETQYF. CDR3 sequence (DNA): TGTGCCAGCAGGCCACGGTACCAAGAGACCCAGTACTTC.

CDR3 nucleotide sequence: TGTGCCAGCAGCCCCGCGGGACTCGTCACAGATACGCAGTATTTT. Residues: CASSPAGLVTDTQYF. The chain joins TRBV7-2 to TRBJ2-3; the D gene is possibly TRBD2 (6 bases). This CDR3 comprises 15 residues. CDR1 is SGHTA and CDR2 is FQGNSA in the germline V gene. Trimming pared 5 bases from V and 2 bases from J, leaving 14 bases between. Using reference TRBV7-2 and TRBJ2-3 for the parts outside the CDR3, the full variable domain is GAGVSQSPSNKVTEKGKDVELRCDPISGHTALYWYRQSLGQGLEFLIYFQGNSAPDKSGLPSDRFSAERTGGSVSTLTIQRTQQEDSAVYLCASSPAGLVTDTQYFGPGTRLTVL.

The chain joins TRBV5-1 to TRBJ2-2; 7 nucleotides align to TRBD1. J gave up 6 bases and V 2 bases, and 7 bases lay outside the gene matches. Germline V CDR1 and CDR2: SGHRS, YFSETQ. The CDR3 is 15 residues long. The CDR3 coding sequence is TGCGCCAGCAGCTTAGGGAACAGGGGTTCCGGGGAGCTGTTTTTT. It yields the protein CASSLGNRGSGELFF. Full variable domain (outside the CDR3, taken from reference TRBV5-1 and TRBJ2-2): KAGVTQTPRYLIKTRGQQVTLSCSPISGHRSVSWYQQTPGQGLQFLFEYFSETQRNKGNFPGRFSGRQFSNSRSEMNVSTLELGDSALYLCASSLGNRGSGELFFGEGSRLTVL.

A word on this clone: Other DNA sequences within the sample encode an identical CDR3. In nucleotides, the CDR3 is TGTGCCAGCTCACCACCGTCCACTTACGAGCAGTACTTC. Amino acids: CASSPPSTYEQYF. The rearrangement joins TRBV18 to TRBJ2-7, with unresolved D. The CDR3 spans 13 residues. With 0 bases removed from V and 4 bases from J, the gap between germline ends came to 7 bases. Germline V lookup: CDR1 KGHSH, CDR2 LQKENI.

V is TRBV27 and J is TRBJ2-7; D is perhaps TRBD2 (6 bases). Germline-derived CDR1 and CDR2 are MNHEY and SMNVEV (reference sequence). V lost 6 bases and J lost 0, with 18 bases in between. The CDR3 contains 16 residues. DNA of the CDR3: TGTGCCAGCAGACAATGGCGAGGGGACTTCTCCTACGAGCAGTACTTC. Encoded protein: CASRQWRGDFSYEQYF.

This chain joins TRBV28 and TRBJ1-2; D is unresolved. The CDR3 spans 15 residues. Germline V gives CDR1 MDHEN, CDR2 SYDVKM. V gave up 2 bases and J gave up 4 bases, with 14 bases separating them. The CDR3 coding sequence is TGTGCCAGCAGTTTACCCCCCGAAGCCGGCTATGGCTACACCTTC. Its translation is CASSLPPEAGYGYTF.

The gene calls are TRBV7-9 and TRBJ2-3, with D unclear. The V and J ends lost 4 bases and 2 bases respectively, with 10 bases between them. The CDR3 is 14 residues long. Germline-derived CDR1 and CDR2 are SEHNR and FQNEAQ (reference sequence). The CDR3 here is CASSSVAFTDTQYF. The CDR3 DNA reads TGTGCCAGCAGCTCAGTAGCCTTCACAGATACGCAGTATTTT.

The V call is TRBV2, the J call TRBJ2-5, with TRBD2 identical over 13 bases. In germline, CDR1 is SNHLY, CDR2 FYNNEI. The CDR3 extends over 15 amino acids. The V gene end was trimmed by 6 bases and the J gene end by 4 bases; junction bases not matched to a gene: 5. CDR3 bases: TGTGCCAGCAGGGGACTAGCGGGGAGACGAGAGACCCAGTACTTC. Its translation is CASRGLAGRRETQYF. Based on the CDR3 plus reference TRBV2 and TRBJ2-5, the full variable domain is EPEVTQTPSHQVTQMGQEVILRCVPISNHLYFYWYRQILGQKVEFLVSFYNNEISEKSEIFDDQFSVERPDGSNFTLKIRSTKLEDSAMYFCASRGLAGRRETQYFGPGTRLLVL.

The CDR3: CATSRDGNRLEAFF. CDR3 in DNA: TGTGCCACCAGCAGAGATGGGAACAGGCTTGAAGCTTTCTTT. The chain uses TRBV15 and TRBJ1-1; D is perhaps TRBD1 (5 bases). V was cut by 0 bases and J by 7 bases, with 12 bases left in between. Germline V gene lookup returns CDR1 LNHNV and CDR2 YYDKDF (reference sequence). The CDR3 sequence is 14 residues long.

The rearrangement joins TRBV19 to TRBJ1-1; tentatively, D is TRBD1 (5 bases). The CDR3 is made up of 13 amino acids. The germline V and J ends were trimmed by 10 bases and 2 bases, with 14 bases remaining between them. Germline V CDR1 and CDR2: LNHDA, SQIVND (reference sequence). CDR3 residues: CATRDRGNTEAFF. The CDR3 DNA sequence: TGTGCCACTAGGGACCGAGGTAACACTGAAGCTTTCTTT. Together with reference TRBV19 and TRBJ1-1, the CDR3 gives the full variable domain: DGGITQSPKYLFRKEGQNVTLSCEQNLNHDAMYWYRQDPGQGLRLIYYSQIVNDFQKGDIAEGYSVSREKKESFPLTVTSAQKNPTAFYLCATRDRGNTEAFFGQGTRLTVV.

CDR3 nucleotides: TGTGCCAGCAGTCCCTTGGGCTACGAGCAGTACTTC. It codes for CASSPLGYEQYF. The V gene is TRBV25-1, the J gene TRBJ2-7; the D is unclear. This CDR3 region has 12 residues. Trimming removed 5 bases from V and 3 bases from J, with 8 bases in between. Germline V gene lookup returns CDR1 MGHDK and CDR2 SYGVNS.

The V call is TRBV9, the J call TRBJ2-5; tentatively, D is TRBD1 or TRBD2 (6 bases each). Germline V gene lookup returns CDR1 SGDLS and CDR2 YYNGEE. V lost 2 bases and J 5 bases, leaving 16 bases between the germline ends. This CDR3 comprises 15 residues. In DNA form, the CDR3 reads TGTGCCAGCAGCGTTTCTGGGGGGCCCTGGGAGACCCAGTACTTC. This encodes CASSVSGGPWETQYF.

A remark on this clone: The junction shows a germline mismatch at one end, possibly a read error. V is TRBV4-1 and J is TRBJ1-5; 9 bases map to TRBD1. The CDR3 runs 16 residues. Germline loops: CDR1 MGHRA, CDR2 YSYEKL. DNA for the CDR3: TGCGCCAGCAACCAAGAAGCCGGGACAGGGTATCAGCCCCAGCATTTT. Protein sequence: CASNQEAGTGYQPQHF.